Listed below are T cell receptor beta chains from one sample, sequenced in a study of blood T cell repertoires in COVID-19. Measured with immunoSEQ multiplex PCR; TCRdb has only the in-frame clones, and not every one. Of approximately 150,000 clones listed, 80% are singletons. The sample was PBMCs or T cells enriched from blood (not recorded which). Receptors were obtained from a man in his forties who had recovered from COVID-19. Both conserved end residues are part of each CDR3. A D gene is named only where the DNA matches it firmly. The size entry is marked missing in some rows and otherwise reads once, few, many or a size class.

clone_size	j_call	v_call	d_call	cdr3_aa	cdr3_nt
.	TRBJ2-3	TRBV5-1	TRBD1	CASSFPGQGSTDTQYF	TGCGCCAGCAGCTTTCCGGGACAGGGGTCCACAGATACGCAGTATTTT
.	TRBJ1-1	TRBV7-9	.	CASSLAGGFNTEAFF	TGTGCCAGCAGCTTAGCAGGGGGATTTAACACTGAAGCTTTCTTT
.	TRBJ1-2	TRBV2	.	CASSNSGIHYGYTF	TGTGCCAGCAGTAACTCCGGGATCCACTATGGCTACACCTTC
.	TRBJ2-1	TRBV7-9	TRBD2	CASSYPFGLADNNEQFF	TGTGCCAGCAGCTACCCTTTCGGACTAGCGGATAACAATGAGCAGTTCTTC
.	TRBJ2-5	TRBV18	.	CASSPLGGTQYF	TGTGCCAGCTCACCTTTGGGGGGGACCCAGTACTTC
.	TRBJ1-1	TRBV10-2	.	CAAGGAGYNTEAFF	TGCGCCGCGGGAGGAGCAGGGTATAACACTGAAGCTTTCTTT
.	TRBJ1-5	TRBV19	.	CASSIGPTGSQPQHF	TGTGCCAGTAGTATAGGACCTACAGGGAGTCAGCCCCAGCATTTT
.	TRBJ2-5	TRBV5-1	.	CASSSSSAQETQYF	TGCGCCAGCAGCTCCTCTAGCGCCCAAGAGACCCAGTACTTC
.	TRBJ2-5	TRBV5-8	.	CASSLGRLSQETQYF	TGTGCCAGCAGCTTGGGTCGCCTCAGCCAAGAGACCCAGTACTTC
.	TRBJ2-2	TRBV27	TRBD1	CASSRRDRAGELFF	TGTGCCAGCAGTCGCAGGGACAGGGCCGGGGAGCTGTTTTTT
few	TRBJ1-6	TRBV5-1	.	CASSLDSANSPLHF	TGCGCCAGCAGCTTGGACAGTGCTAATTCACCCCTCCACTTT
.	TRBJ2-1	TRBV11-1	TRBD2	CASSPRGLAGGNEQFF	TGTGCCAGCAGCCCCCGAGGACTAGCGGGGGGGAATGAGCAGTTCTTC
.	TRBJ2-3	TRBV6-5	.	CASSMQGMDTQYF	TGTGCCAGCAGTATGCAGGGGATGGATACGCAGTATTTT
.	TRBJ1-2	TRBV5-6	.	CASSWTEGYYGYTF	TGTGCCAGCAGCTGGACAGAGGGATACTATGGCTACACCTTC
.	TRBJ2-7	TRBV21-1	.	CASSKGHRATEQYF	TGTGCCAGCAGCAAAGGTCACAGGGCTACGGAGCAGTACTTC
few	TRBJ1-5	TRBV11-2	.	CASSLGGARNQPQHF	TGTGCCAGCAGCTTAGGGGGCGCCAGGAATCAGCCCCAGCATTTT
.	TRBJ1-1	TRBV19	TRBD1	CASTQDRADTEAFF	TGTGCCAGTACCCAGGACAGGGCGGACACTGAAGCTTTCTTT
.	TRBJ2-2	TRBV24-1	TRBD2	CATSDYAIAAGETNTGELFF	TGTGCCACCAGTGATTATGCAATCGCAGCGGGGGAAACGAACACCGGGGAGCTGTTTTTT
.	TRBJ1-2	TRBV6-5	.	CASSYADNYGYTF	TGTGCCAGCAGTTACGCGGATAACTATGGCTACACCTTC
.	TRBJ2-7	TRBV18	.	CASSPPSGYRNEQYF	TGTGCCAGCTCACCACCGTCGGGTTATAGGAACGAGCAGTACTTC
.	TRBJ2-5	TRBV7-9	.	CASLPSWREETQYF	TGTGCCAGCTTGCCCTCTTGGAGGGAAGAGACCCAGTACTTC
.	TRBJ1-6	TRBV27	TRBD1	CASSWQGGSPLHF	TGTGCCAGCAGTTGGCAGGGGGGCTCACCCCTCCACTTT
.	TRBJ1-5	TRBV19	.	CASMVQGLGNQPQHF	TGTGCCAGTATGGTCCAGGGGCTCGGCAATCAGCCCCAGCATTTT
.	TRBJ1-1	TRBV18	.	CASSSRGNTEAFF	TGTGCCAGCTCGTCCAGGGGGAACACTGAAGCTTTCTTT
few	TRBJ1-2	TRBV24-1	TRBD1	CATSDSDRGAYNGYTF	TGTGCCACCAGTGACTCGGACAGGGGGGCGTATAATGGCTACACCTTC
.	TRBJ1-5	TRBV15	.	CATTKNPRGGRQPQHF	TGTGCCACCACCAAGAACCCTAGAGGGGGTCGGCAGCCCCAGCATTTT
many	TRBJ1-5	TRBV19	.	CASSIEEDQPQHF	TGTGCCAGTAGTATAGAAGAGGATCAGCCCCAGCATTTT
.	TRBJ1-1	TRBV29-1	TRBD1	CSVEESGGTEAFF	TGCAGCGTTGAAGAGTCAGGGGGCACTGAAGCTTTCTTT
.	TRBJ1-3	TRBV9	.	CASSPGISGNTIYF	TGTGCCAGCAGCCCAGGTATCTCTGGAAACACCATATATTTT
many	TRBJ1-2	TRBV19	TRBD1	CASSRQGAPNYGYTF	TGTGCCAGTAGCAGACAGGGGGCGCCGAACTATGGCTACACCTTC
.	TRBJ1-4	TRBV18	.	CASSPGVATNEKLFF	TGTGCCAGCTCACCCGGGGTTGCAACTAATGAAAAACTGTTTTTT
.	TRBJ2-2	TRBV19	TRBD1	CASRGTEGLGELFF	TGTGCCAGTAGGGGGACAGAAGGGCTCGGGGAGCTGTTTTTT
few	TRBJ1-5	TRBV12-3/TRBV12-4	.	CASTTGEQPQHF	TGTGCCAGCACCACGGGGGAGCAGCCCCAGCATTTT
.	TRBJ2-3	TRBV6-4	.	CASSDMGAADTQYF	TGTGCCAGCAGTGACATGGGGGCCGCAGATACGCAGTATTTT
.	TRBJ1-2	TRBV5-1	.	CASSSNWDFPYGYTF	TGCGCCAGCAGTTCGAATTGGGACTTCCCCTATGGCTACACCTTC
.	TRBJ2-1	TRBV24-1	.	CATSDSRPGGNPAYNEQFF	TGTGCCACCAGTGATTCCAGGCCCGGCGGGAACCCCGCCTACAATGAGCAGTTCTTC
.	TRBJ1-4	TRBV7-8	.	CASSLRGARAIEKLFF	TGTGCCAGCAGCTTACGGGGGGCGCGGGCTATTGAAAAACTGTTTTTT
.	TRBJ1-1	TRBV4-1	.	CASSQVGHDNTEAFF	TGCGCCAGCAGCCAAGTGGGACACGACAACACTGAAGCTTTCTTT
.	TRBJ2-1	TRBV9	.	CASSAPVVGEANEQFF	TGTGCCAGCAGCGCCCCTGTCGTCGGGGAAGCGAATGAGCAGTTCTTC
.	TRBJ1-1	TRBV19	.	CASTPDSTLRVTEAFF	TGTGCCAGTACCCCGGATTCGACGCTCAGGGTCACTGAAGCTTTCTTT
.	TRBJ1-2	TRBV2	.	CASSVRQVYTF	TGTGCCAGCAGTGTCCGGCAGGTCTACACCTTC
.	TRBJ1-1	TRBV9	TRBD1	CASSQGQYTEAFF	TGTGCCAGCAGCCAGGGACAGTACACTGAAGCTTTCTTT
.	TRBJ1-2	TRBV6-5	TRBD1	CASSSRGGYTF	TGTGCCAGCAGCTCCAGGGGGGGCTACACCTTC
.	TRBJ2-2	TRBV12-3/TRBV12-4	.	CASSLGASRELFF	TGTGCCAGCAGTTTAGGGGCATCGAGGGAGCTGTTTTTT
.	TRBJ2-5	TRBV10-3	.	CAISSVNQETQYF	TGTGCCATCAGTTCGGTAAACCAAGAGACCCAGTACTTC
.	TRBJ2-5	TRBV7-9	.	CASSLMGGETQYF	TGTGCCAGCAGCCTAATGGGGGGAGAGACCCAGTACTTC
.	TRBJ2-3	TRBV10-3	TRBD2	CAIRPGLAGGTDTQYF	TGTGCCATCAGACCTGGACTAGCGGGGGGCACAGATACGCAGTATTTT
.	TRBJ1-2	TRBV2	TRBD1	CASSSGQGVYGYTF	TGTGCCAGCAGTTCAGGACAGGGGGTCTATGGCTACACCTTC
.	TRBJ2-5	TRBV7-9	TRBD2	CASSFTAGGRETQYF	TGTGCCAGCAGCTTTACCGCGGGGGGGCGGGAGACCCAGTACTTC
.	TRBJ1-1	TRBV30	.	CAWKVQGSTEAFF	TGTGCCTGGAAGGTCCAGGGCAGCACTGAAGCTTTCTTT
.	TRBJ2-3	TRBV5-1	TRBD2	CASRRGLAGWVTQYF	TGCGCCAGCAGGCGAGGACTAGCGGGGTGGGTTACGCAGTATTTT
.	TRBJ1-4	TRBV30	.	CAWSPGGGTEKLFF	TGTGCCTGGAGTCCGGGAGGTGGAACTGAAAAACTGTTTTTT
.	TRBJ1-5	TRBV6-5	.	CASRATDPQPQHF	TGTGCCAGCAGAGCGACAGACCCTCAGCCCCAGCATTTT
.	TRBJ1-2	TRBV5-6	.	CASSLGQGHGYTF	TGTGCCAGCAGCTTAGGGCAGGGCCATGGCTACACCTTC
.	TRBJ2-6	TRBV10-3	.	CAITGAGANVLTF	TGTGCCATCACAGGGGCCGGGGCCAACGTCCTGACTTTC
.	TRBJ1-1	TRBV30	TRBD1	CAWSELGQGGTEAFF	TGTGCCTGGAGTGAACTCGGACAGGGGGGCACTGAAGCTTTCTTT
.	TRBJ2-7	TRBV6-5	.	CASSYQGLDYEQYF	TGTGCCAGCAGTTACCAGGGTTTAGACTACGAGCAGTACTTC
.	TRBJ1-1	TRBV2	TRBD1	CASRGTVGGTEAFF	TGTGCCAGCAGAGGGACAGTCGGTGGCACTGAAGCTTTCTTT